One sample yielded the 8 T cell receptor beta chains listed below, sequenced in a study of blood T cells in healthy people across ages. A sample-barcoded 5' primer and a J-beta primer mix were used in a second PCR of about 7 to 12 cycles. TCRdb processed the 5' RACE reads anew with MiXCR; each CDR3 protein has one entry. The table lists hundreds of thousands of distinct CDR3 sequences, 44% of them singletons. What was sequenced was blood. These receptors were taken from a man aged 60 to 75 in good health.

Comment on this clonotype: This could be a read error, since a much larger clone is one nucleotide away. The chain combines TRBV15 with TRBJ2-5, with 8 bases fitting TRBD2. The CDR3 sequence is 16 residues long. Per the germline V gene, CDR1 is LNHNV and CDR2 is YYDKDF (reference sequence). CDR3 region: CAASRRGDRHIETQYF. The CDR3 coding sequence is TGTGCCGCCAGCCGGCGGGGGGACCGTCATATTGAGACCCAGTACTTC.

This clonotype was seen a handful of times. The chain recombines TRBV9 with TRBJ2-5, with 7 bases identical to TRBD2. The ends lost 4 bases at V and 2 bases at J; junction bases unmatched: 8. The germline V gene encodes CDR1 SGDLS and CDR2 YYNGEE. The CDR3 contains 15 residues. CDR3 bases: TGTGCCAGCAGCTCCGGCGGGGGATTGCAAGAGACCCAGTACTTC. Amino acids: CASSSGGGLQETQYF.

This clonotype was observed a handful of times. The chain couples TRBV9 to TRBJ2-3; a weak D match, TRBD2 (5 bases). The CDR3 loop spans 14 amino acids. CDR1 and CDR2 (germline): SGDLS, YYNGEE. V dropped 5 bases and J dropped 2 bases, with 12 bases sitting between them. This CDR3 is CASSRLGDTDTQYF. The CDR3 nucleotides are TGTGCCAGCAGTCGTTTGGGAGACACAGATACGCAGTATTTT.

The chain joins TRBV2 to TRBJ2-7; 7 nucleotides match TRBD1. The CDR3 totals 11 residues. Trimming cost V 8 bases and J 10 bases; bases outside gene matches: 8. CDR1 is SNHLY and CDR2 is FYNNEI in the germline V gene. The CDR3 region is CASLLEGAQYF. Written as DNA, the CDR3 is TGTGCCAGCCTCCTTGAGGGGGCCCAGTACTTC.

There are a few counts of this clonotype. The chain employs TRBV29-1 and TRBJ1-4; no clear D. Trimming stripped 5 bases from V and 7 bases from J, with 11 bases between. Germline V gene lookup returns CDR1 SQVTM and CDR2 ANQGSEA. The CDR3 sequence is 12 residues long. CDR3 bases: TGCAGCGTTCTGGTGGACGTTGAAAAACTGTTTTTT. This sequence encodes CSVLVDVEKLFF.

This clonotype appeared a few times. J is TRBJ2-5 and V is TRBV7-6; D gene uncertain. This CDR3 is built from 13 residues. Looked up from germline, CDR1 is SGHVS and CDR2 is FNYEAQ. With 2 bases removed from V and 11 bases from J, the gap between germline ends came to 15 bases. CDR3 sequence reads: CASSLSVETAQYF. The CDR3 nucleotides are TGTGCCAGCAGCTTATCGGTGGAAACGGCACAGTACTTC.

The chain joins TRBV29-1 to TRBJ2-5; 16 positions match TRBD2. The germline CDR1 and CDR2 sequences are SQVTM and ANQGSEA. This CDR3 spans 20 amino acids. Trimming at V came to 4 bases and at J to 11 bases, leaving 25 bases not matched to a gene. The CDR3 region has the DNA TGCAGCGTTGCTGGCAGGGCCGGGACTAGCGGGGGGGCGAATCTCAATGAGCAGTACTTC. Protein sequence: CSVAGRAGTSGGANLNEQYF.

This clonotype has just a few counts. The genes are TRBV27 and TRBJ1-5; D possibly corresponds to TRBD1 (6 bases). The CDR3 runs to 14 residues. The V gene lost 7 bases and the J gene lost 3 bases, with 13 bases spanning the gap. Germline CDR1 is MNHEY and CDR2 is SMNVEV (reference sequence). The CDR3 spells CASKGRQDNQPQHF. DNA of the CDR3: TGTGCCAGCAAGGGGAGACAGGACAATCAGCCCCAGCATTTT.